Presented here are 7 T cell receptor beta chains from one specimen sequenced in a study of cytomegalovirus exposure and HLA in healthy donors. PCR involved 60 Vbeta and 13 Jbeta primers. This table comes from immunoSEQ multiplex PCR, and its TCRdb copy is limited to in-frame clones, with some not included. This table has about 160,000 clones, around 80% appearing once. The source material was PBMCs. These TCRs come from a middle-aged man in good health and CMV-seronegative.

The CDR3 sequence: CASSHPGQVSQPQHF. DNA of the CDR3: TGCGCCAGCAGCCACCCCGGACAGGTCAGTCAGCCCCAGCATTTT. The J gene is TRBJ1-5, the V gene TRBV4-1; 7 bases are shared with TRBD1. Germline V gene lookup returns CDR1 MGHRA and CDR2 YSYEKL. The CDR3 runs 15 residues. V shed 3 bases, J shed 6 bases, and the junction held 8 bases outside the gene matches.

This chain connects TRBV4-1 to TRBJ1-2; D is possibly TRBD1 (6 bases). The CDR3 has 14 amino acids. Germline loops: CDR1 MGHRA, CDR2 YSYEKL. V lost 2 bases to trimming and J lost 4 bases, with 11 bases between them. CDR3 in amino acids: CASSQPTGFYGYTF. The CDR3 DNA reads TGCGCCAGCAGCCAACCTACAGGGTTCTATGGCTACACCTTC.

This clone appeared a few times. The chain joins TRBV7-3 to TRBJ1-2, with 8 bases lining up with TRBD1. Trimming removed 4 bases from V and 4 bases from J; junction bases left unmatched: 5. The CDR3 covers 14 residues. Germline V gives CDR1 SGHTA, CDR2 FQGTGA. The CDR3 spells CASSSGGVGYGYTF. CDR3 coding DNA: TGTGCCAGCAGCTCAGGGGGCGTTGGCTATGGCTACACCTTC.

The chain recombines TRBV9 with TRBJ2-7, with TRBD2 as a possible D gene (7 bases). Germline V lookup: CDR1 SGDLS, CDR2 YYNGEE. Trimming pared 4 bases from V and 6 bases from J, leaving 20 bases between. The CDR3 loop spans 15 amino acids. CDR3 nucleotides: TGTGCCAGCAGCCCCTTAGGGGGGGTCGGTGGCGAGCAGTACTTC. It is translated as CASSPLGGVGGEQYF. The full variable domain, its missing parts supplied by reference TRBV9 and TRBJ2-7, is DSGVTQTPKHLITATGQRVTLRCSPRSGDLSVYWYQQSLDQGLQFLIQYYNGEERAKGNILERFSAQQFPDLHSELNLSSLELGDSALYFCASSPLGGVGGEQYFGPGTRLTVT.

The gene calls are TRBV27 and TRBJ1-5; 9 bases match TRBD1. The CDR3 runs to 16 residues. V was clipped by 5 bases and J by 0 bases; unmatched bases: 5. Germline values: CDR1 MNHEY, CDR2 SMNVEV (reference sequence). CDR3 DNA: TGTGCCAGCAGTCCACGGACAGGGGCTAGCAATCAGCCCCAGCATTTT. Amino acid sequence: CASSPRTGASNQPQHF.

J is TRBJ2-5 and V is TRBV15; 12 positions agree with TRBD2. Germline V lookup: CDR1 LNHNV, CDR2 YYDKDF (reference sequence). CDR3 length: 18 residues. The J segment lost 0 bases and the V segment lost 0 bases, leaving 5 bases of the junction unmatched. CDR3 in DNA: TGTGCCACCAGCAGAGATCGGCTAGCGGGGGGGAACCAAGAGACCCAGTACTTC. Protein: CATSRDRLAGGNQETQYF.

The gene calls are TRBV7-9 and TRBJ2-7; 8 bases agree with TRBD1. The trim removed 4 bases at V and 4 bases at J, leaving 6 bases unmatched. CDR1 is SEHNR, CDR2 FQNEAQ, per germline (reference sequence). This CDR3 has 14 amino acids. CDR3 sequence reads: CASSWTGSTYEQYF. For the CDR3, the DNA is TGTGCCAGCAGCTGGACAGGGTCTACTTACGAGCAGTACTTC.